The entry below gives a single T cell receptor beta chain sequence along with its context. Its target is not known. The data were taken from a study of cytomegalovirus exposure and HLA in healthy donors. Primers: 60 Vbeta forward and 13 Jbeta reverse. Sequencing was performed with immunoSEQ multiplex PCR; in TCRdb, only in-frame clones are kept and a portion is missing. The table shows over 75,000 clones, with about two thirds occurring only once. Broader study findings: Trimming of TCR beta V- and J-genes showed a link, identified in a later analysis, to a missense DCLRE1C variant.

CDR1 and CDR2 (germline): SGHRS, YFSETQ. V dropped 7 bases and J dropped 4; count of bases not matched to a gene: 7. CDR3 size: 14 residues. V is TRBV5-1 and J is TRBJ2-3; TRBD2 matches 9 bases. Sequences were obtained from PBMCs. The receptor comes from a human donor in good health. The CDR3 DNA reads TGCGCCAGCCGGGAGGGCGGGGGGGCAGATACGCAGTATTTT. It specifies CASREGGGADTQYF.